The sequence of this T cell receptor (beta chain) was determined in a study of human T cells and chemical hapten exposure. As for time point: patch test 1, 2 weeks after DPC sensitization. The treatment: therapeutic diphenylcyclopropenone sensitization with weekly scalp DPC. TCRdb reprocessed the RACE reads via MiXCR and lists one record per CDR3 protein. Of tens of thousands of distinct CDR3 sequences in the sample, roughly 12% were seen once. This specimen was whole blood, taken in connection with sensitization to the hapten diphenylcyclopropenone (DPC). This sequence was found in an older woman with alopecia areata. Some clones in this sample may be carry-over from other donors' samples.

CDR3 nucleotides: TGTGCCAGCAGCTCGCAGGGGAGGTTCACAGATACGCAGTATTTT. Amino acids: CASSSQGRFTDTQYF. The genes are TRBV5-5 and TRBJ2-3; the D gene could be TRBD1 or TRBD2 (6 bases each). The CDR3 runs 15 residues. V was shortened by 3 bases and J by 2 bases, with 13 bases between the two germline ends. Germline V gene sequence: CDR1 SGHKS, CDR2 YYEKEE (reference sequence).